This TCR beta chain is from a study of tumor-infiltrating lymphocytes in primary liver carcinoma. Study details: Surgical resection was used to treat these primary liver carcinoma patients.

Germline loops: CDR1 SGHAT, CDR2 FQNNGV. Deletions cut 7 bases from V and 12 bases from J, with 19 bases between. There are 13 residues in the CDR3. Study-level findings and limits: CD4+ and CD8+ repertoires could not be compared in these unsorted bulk samples. Tumor specimens were characterized by a significantly higher top-250-clone fraction than blood (p = 0.039).

Germline DNA was also extracted, and blood RNA derived from unsorted whole blood. For this clonotype: Its specificity is unknown.

From 500 to 600 ng of total RNA, TCR beta-specific cDNA was reverse-transcribed using a constant-region primer. Nested multiplex PCR, run for three rounds with slightly modified ARM-PCR, yielded TCR beta libraries. Rounds one and two of PCR, each of roughly 10 cycles, were primed with TRBV1-TRBV30 forward primers and a C-beta reverse primer. From the multiplex PCR reads, TCRdb called clonotypes with MiXCR, one entry per CDR3 protein. The sample lists 320,000 or so distinct CDR3 sequences, more than 55% occurring once. This clonotype was sampled from a man aged 35 to 55 with primary liver carcinoma and hepatitis B virus infection. V usage is TRBV11-2 and J usage is TRBJ2-4; D might be TRBD1 (6 bases). Source material: peripheral blood. CDR3 amino acids: CASNQQGRSTQYF. The CDR3, as DNA: TGTGCCAGCAACCAACAGGGTAGGAGCACTCAGTACTTC.